By share, the clone carrying this T cell receptor (beta chain) ranks as medium-sized. With 5 bases clipped from V and 0 bases from J, the junction kept 8 bases outside the gene matches. This CDR3 has 17 amino acids. The germline CDR1 and CDR2 sequences are SGHDT and YYEEEE. TRAV- and TRBV-specific primers primed first-strand cDNA, covering alpha and beta chains. Amplification of TCRs used a constant-region primer and V-primer adapter for 15 to 25 PCR cycles. In TCRdb, the reads were re-called with MiXCR into one record per CDR3 protein. This sample has under 40,000 distinct CDR3 sequences, with around 54% found just once. This record comes from a study of low-dose radiotherapy and immunotherapy resistance in tumors. The wider study: Patients received cyclophosphamide 200 mg/m2 intravenously every two weeks, the day before radiation-immunotherapy.

The sample's time point: after trial treatment. Specified treatment: LDRT plus nivolumab, ipilimumab, low-dose cyclophosphamide and aspirin (RACIN trial). All of the donors were given nivolumab, ipilimumab, aspirin, low-dose cyclophosphamide and low-dose radiotherapy as part of RACIN, a single-arm trial. Those eligible were patients bearing advanced solid tumors lacking tumor-infiltrating lymphocytes. This clonotype originated in a male donor with gallbladder cancer. The chain joins TRBV5-6 to TRBJ2-6, with 7 bases identical to TRBD1. The material sequenced was PBMCs, taken after low-dose radiotherapy plus immunotherapy. CDR3 region: CASRHGTANSGANVLTF. The CDR3 region has the DNA TGTGCCAGCAGACACGGGACAGCCAACTCTGGGGCCAACGTCCTGACTTTC.